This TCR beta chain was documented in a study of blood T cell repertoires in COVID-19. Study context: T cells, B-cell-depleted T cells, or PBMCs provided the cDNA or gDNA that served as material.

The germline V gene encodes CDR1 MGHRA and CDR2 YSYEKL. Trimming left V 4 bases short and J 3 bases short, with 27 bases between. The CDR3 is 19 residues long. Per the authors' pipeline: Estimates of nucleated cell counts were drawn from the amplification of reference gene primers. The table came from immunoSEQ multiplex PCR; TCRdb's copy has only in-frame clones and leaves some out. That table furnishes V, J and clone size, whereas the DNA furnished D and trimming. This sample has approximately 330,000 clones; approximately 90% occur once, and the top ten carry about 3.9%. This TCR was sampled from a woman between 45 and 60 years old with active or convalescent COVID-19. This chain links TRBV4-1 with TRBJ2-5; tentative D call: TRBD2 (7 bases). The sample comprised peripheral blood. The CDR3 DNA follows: TGCGCCAGCAGCCCCTTCCTGGGGGGGGCCGGTTCGTATGAAGAGACCCAGTACTTC. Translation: CASSPFLGGAGSYEETQYF.